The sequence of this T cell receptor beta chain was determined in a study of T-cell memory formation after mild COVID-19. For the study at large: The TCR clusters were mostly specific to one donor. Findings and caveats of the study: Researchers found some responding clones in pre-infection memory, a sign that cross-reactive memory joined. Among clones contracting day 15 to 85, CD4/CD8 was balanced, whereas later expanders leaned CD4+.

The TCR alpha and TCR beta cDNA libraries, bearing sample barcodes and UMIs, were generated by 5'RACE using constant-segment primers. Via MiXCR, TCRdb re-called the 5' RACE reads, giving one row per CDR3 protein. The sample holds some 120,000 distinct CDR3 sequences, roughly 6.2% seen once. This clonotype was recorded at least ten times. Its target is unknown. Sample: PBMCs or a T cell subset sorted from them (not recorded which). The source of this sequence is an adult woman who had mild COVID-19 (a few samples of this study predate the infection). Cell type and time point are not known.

CDR3 bases: TGTGCCAGCAGCCAGGGACAGGGTGGGGAGACCCAGTACTTC. It translates to CASSQGQGGETQYF. The J gene is TRBJ2-5, the V gene TRBV7-2; 9 bases are a match to TRBD1. The CDR3 sequence is 14 residues long. The J segment lost 5 bases and the V segment lost 5 bases, leaving 6 bases of the junction unmatched. The germline gives CDR1 SGHTA, CDR2 FQGNSA.